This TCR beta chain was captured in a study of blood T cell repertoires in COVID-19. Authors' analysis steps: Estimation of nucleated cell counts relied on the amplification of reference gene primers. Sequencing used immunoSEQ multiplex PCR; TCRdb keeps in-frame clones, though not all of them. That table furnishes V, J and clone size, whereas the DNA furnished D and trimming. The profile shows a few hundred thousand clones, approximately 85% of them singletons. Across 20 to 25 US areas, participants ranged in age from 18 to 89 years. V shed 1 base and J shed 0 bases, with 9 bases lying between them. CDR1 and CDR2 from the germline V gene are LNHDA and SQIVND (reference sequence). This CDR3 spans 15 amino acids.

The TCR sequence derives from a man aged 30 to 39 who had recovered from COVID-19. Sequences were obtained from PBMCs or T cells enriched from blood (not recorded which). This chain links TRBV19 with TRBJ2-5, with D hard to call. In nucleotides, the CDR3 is TGTGCCAGTAGTATAGCCTCAGTCTACCAAGAGACCCAGTACTTC. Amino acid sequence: CASSIASVYQETQYF.